Below, one T cell receptor beta chain is given with its context. These data are taken from a study of blood T cell repertoires in COVID-19. Across the study: Samples came from the United States, Italy and Spain, spanning acute and convalescent COVID-19.

Germline CDR1 and CDR2: KGHDR and SFDVKD. CDR3 length: 14 amino acids. Deletions cut 4 bases from V and 6 bases from J, with 12 bases between. Here immunoSEQ multiplex PCR was the method, and the copy in TCRdb shows in-frame clones only, minus some. The sample contains about 100,000 clones, over 80% of which appear only once. The gene calls are TRBV24-1 and TRBJ2-1, with D perhaps matching TRBD1 (6 bases). The TCR sequence derives from a man aged 45 to 65 with active COVID-19. Sequences were obtained from peripheral blood. The CDR3 loop is CATSDLTRGNEQFF. The CDR3 region has the DNA TGTGCCACCAGTGACCTGACCAGGGGCAATGAGCAGTTCTTC.